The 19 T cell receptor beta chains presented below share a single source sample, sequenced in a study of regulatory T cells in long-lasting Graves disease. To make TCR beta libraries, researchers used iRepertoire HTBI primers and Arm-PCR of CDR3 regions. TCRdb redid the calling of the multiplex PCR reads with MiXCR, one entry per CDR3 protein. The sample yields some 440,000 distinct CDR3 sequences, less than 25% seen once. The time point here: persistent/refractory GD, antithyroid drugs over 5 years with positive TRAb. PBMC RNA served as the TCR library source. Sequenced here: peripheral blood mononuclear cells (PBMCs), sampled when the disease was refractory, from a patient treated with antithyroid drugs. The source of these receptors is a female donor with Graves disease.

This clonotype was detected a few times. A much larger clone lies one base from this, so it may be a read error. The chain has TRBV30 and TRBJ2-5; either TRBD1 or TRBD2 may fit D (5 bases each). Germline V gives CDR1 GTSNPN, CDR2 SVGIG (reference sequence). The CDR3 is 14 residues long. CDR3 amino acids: CAWSDKGIGETRYF. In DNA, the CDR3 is TGTGCCTGGAGTGACAAGGGGATTGGGGAGACCCGGTACTTC.

The CDR3 here is CASSQEDAEGPQHF. The CDR3 DNA follows: TGCGCCAGCAGCCAAGAAGACGCCGAAGGGCCCCAGCATTTT. V and J are TRBV4-1 and TRBJ1-5; D is unresolved. The CDR3 runs to 14 residues. The germline gives CDR1 MGHRA, CDR2 YSYEKL. The germline V and J ends were trimmed by 0 bases and 9 bases, with 12 bases remaining between them.

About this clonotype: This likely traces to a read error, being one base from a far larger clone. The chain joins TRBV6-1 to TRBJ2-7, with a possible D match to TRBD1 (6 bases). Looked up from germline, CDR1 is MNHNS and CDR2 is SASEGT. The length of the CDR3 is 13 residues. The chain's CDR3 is CASSPGHLYEQCF. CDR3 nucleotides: TGTGCCAGCAGCCCGGGACATCTGTACGAGCAGTGCTTC.

For the CDR3, the DNA is TGCAGTATCTCTAGCGAGGGCCGCGAGCAGTACTTC. Its translation: CSISSEGREQYF. The V and J genes are TRBV20-1 and TRBJ2-7; the D gene is possibly TRBD2 (6 bases). V gave up 8 bases and J gave up 6 bases, with 17 bases separating them. The length of the CDR3 is 12 residues. CDR1 is DFQATT, CDR2 SNEGSKA, per germline (reference sequence).

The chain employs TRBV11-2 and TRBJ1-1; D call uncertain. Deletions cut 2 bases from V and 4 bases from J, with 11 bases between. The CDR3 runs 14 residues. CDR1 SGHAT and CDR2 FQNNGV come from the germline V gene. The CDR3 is CASSLYGHSTEAFF. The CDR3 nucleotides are TGTGCCAGCAGCTTATACGGGCACAGCACTGAAGCTTTCTTT.

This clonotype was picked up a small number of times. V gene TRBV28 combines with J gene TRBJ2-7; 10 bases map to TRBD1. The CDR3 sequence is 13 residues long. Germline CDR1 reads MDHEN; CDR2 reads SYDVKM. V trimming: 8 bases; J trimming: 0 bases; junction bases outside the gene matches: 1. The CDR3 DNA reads TGTGCCAGCGGACAGGGGGTCTCCTACGAGCAGTACTTC. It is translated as CASGQGVSYEQYF.

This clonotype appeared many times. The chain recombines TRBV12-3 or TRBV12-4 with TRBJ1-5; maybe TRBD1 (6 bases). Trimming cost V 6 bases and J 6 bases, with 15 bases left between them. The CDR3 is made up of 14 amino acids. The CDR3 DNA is TGTGCCAGCAGGCCTAACAGGGCGGGTCAGCCCCAGCATTTT. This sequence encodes CASRPNRAGQPQHF.

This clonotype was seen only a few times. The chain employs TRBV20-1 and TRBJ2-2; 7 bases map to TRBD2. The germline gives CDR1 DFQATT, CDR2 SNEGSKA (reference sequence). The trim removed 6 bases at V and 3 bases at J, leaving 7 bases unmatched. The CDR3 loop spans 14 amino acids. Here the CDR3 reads CSAMGLKYTGELFF. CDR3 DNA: TGCAGTGCCATGGGACTAAAATACACCGGGGAGCTGTTTTTT.

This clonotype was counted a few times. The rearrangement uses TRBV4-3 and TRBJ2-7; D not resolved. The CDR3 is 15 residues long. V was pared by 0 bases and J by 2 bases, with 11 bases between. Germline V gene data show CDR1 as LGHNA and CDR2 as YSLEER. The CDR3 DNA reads TGCGCCAGCAGCCAAGAATGGCAGCGAACCTACGAGCAGTACTTC. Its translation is CASSQEWQRTYEQYF.

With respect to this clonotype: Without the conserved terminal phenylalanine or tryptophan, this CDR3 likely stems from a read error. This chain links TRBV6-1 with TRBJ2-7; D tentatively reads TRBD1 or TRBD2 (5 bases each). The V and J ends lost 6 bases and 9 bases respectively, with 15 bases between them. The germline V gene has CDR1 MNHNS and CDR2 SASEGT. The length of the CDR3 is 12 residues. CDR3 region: CASSTSPGPQYL. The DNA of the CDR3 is TGTGCCAGCAGCACCAGCCCGGGACCGCAGTACCTC.

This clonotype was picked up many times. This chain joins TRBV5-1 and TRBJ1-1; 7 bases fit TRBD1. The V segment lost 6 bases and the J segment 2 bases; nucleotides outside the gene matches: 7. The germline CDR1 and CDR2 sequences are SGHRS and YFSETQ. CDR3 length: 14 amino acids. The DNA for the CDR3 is TGCGCCAGCAACAAATGGGACAGTAACACTGAAGCTTTCTTT. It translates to CASNKWDSNTEAFF.

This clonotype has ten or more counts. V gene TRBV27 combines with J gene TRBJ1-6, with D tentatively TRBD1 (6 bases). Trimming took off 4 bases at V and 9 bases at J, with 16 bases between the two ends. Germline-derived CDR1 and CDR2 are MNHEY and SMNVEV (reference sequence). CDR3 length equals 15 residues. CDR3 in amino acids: CASSSSGPTGSPLHF. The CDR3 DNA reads TGTGCCAGCAGTTCATCGGGGCCGACAGGTTCACCCCTCCACTTT.

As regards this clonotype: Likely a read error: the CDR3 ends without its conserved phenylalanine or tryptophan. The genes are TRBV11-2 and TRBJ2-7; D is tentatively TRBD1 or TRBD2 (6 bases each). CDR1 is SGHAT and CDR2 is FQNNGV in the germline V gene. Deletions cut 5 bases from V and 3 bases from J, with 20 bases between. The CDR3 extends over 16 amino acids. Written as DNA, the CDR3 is TGTGCCAGCAGCACACCCGACAGGATCGGGGGCTACGAGCAGTACCTC. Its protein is CASSTPDRIGGYEQYL.

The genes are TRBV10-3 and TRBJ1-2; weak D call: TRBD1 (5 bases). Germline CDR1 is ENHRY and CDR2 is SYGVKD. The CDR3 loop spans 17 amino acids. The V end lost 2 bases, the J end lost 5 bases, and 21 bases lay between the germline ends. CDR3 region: CAISEGLGRRKLYGYTF. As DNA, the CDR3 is TGTGCCATCAGTGAGGGGTTGGGGCGCCGGAAGCTGTATGGCTACACCTTC.

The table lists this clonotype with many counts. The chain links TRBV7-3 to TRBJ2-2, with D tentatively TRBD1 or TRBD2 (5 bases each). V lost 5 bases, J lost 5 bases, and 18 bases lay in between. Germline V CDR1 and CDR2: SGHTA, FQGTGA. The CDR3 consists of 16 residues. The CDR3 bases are TGTGCCAGCAGCCAACTCGGACCGGGGCGAACCGGGGAGCTGTTTTTT. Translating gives CASSQLGPGRTGELFF. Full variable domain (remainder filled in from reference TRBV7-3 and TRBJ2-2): GAGVSQTPSNKVTEKGKYVELRCDPISGHTALYWYRQSLGQGPEFLIYFQGTGAADDSGLPNDRFFAVRPEGSVSTLKIQRTERGDSAVYLCASSQLGPGRTGELFFGEGSRLTVL.

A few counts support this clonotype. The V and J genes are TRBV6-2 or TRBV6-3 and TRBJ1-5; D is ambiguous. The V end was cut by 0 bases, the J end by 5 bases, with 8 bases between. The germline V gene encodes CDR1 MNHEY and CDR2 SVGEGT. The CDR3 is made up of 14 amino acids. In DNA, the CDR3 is TGTGCCAGCAGTTACTCGGAGGCCGATCAGCCCCAGCATTTT. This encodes CASSYSEADQPQHF.

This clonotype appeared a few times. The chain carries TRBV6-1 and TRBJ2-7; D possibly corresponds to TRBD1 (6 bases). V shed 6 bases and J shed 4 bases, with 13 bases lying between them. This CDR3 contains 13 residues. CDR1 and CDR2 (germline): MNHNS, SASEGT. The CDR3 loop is CASSFTGLYEQYF. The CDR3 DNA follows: TGTGCCAGCAGCTTCACAGGGCTGTACGAGCAGTACTTC.

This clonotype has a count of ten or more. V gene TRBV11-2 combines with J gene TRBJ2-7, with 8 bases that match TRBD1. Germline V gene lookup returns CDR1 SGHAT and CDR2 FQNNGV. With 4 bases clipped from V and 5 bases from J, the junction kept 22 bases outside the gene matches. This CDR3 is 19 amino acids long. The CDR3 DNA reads TGTGCCAGCAGCTGGCGGGTGCAACCCGGACAGGGCGAACGGGACGAGCAGTACTTC. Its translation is CASSWRVQPGQGERDEQYF.

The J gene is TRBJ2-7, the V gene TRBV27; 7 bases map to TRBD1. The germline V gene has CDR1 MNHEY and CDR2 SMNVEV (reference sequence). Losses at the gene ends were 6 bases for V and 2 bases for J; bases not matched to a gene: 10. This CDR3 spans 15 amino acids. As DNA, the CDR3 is TGTGCCAGCAGCTCTGTAGGGGGACAGCCCTACGAGCAGTACTTC. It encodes CASSSVGGQPYEQYF.